Listed here are 31 T cell receptor beta chains from one sample, sequenced in a study of T cell responses to AZD1222 COVID-19 vaccine. The protocol was immunoSEQ multiplex PCR, while the TCRdb copy is restricted to in-frame clones and leaves out a portion. The sample lists tens of thousands of clones, over 80% seen once, with roughly 12% in the top ten. The source was peripheral blood, collected 28 days after the second AZD1222 dose. The source of these receptors is an adult who received the AZD1222 COVID-19 vaccine.

This clone was picked up one time. The chain has TRBV4-1 and TRBJ2-4; TRBD1 agrees at 9 bases. The CDR3 runs 16 residues. Germline V gene sequence: CDR1 MGHRA, CDR2 YSYEKL. The ends lost 5 bases at V and 4 bases at J; junction bases unmatched: 9. The CDR3 reads CASSSRDRDSKNIQYF. The CDR3, as DNA: TGCGCCAGCAGCAGCCGGGACAGGGATTCTAAAAACATTCAGTACTTC.

The chain couples TRBV3-1 (or the pseudogene TRBV3-2) to TRBJ1-5; a possible D gene is TRBD1 (5 bases). The CDR3 totals 16 residues. The germline CDR1 and CDR2 sequences are LGHDT and YNNKEL (reference sequence). Between the trimmed V and J ends, which lost 4 bases and 0 bases, there was a span of 13 bases. As DNA, the CDR3 is TGTGCCAGCAGCCTCCGGGGGGGATCTAGCAATCAGCCCCAGCATTTT. This encodes CASSLRGGSSNQPQHF.

The rearrangement uses TRBV7-9 and TRBJ2-5; weak D call: TRBD2 (5 bases). V lost 5 bases, J lost 1 base, and 11 bases lay in between. The CDR3 is 14 residues long. The V gene's germline CDR1 is SEHNR and CDR2 FQNEAQ (reference sequence). CDR3 DNA sequence: TGTGCCAGCAGCATGGACTCGAGCCAAGAGACCCAGTACTTC. Translation gives CASSMDSSQETQYF.

The chain recombines TRBV10-3 with TRBJ2-1; perhaps TRBD1 as D (5 bases). V dropped 4 bases and J dropped 0 bases, with 10 bases sitting between them. Germline CDR1 is ENHRY and CDR2 is SYGVKD. This CDR3 is 15 amino acids long. CDR3 sequence (DNA): TGTGCCATCAGTGGGACATCCTCCTCCTACAATGAGCAGTTCTTC. It codes for CAISGTSSSYNEQFF.

This chain uses TRBV4-1 with TRBJ2-3; D is possibly TRBD1 (5 bases). From germline, CDR1 is MGHRA and CDR2 YSYEKL. V was shortened by 5 bases and J by 2 bases, with 11 bases between the two germline ends. The CDR3 contains 14 residues. The CDR3 region is CASSATVLTDTQYF. The CDR3 region has the DNA TGCGCCAGCAGCGCGACAGTTCTCACAGATACGCAGTATTTT.

The DNA for the CDR3 is TGTGCCAGCAGTCTTTTGAACTCCAATCAGCCCCAGCATTTT. Translation gives CASSLLNSNQPQHF. This chain joins TRBV27 and TRBJ1-5; D gene unclear. This CDR3 has 14 amino acids. The germline V gene has CDR1 MNHEY and CDR2 SMNVEV (reference sequence). Deletions cut 5 bases from V and 3 bases from J, with 11 bases between.

CDR3 coding DNA: TGTGCCAGCAGCTTAGACGCGATTGGAAACACCATATATTTT. As protein: CASSLDAIGNTIYF. The gene calls are TRBV11-3 and TRBJ1-3; no clear D gene. Germline V gene sequence: CDR1 SGHNT, CDR2 YENEEA. V lost 0 bases and J 3 bases, leaving 6 bases between the germline ends. CDR3 length: 14 amino acids. Together with reference TRBV11-3 and TRBJ1-3, the CDR3 gives the full variable domain: EAGVVQSPRYKIIEKKQPVAFWCNPISGHNTLYWYLQNLGQGPELLIRYENEEAVDDSQLPKDRFSAERLKGVDSTLKIQPAELGDSAVYLCASSLDAIGNTIYFGEGSWLTVV.

The chain is built from TRBV5-6 and TRBJ1-4; 11 nucleotides align to TRBD1. The junction had 2 bases not matched to a gene; V was cut back by 5 bases and J by 5 bases. Looked up from germline, CDR1 is SGHDT and CDR2 is YYEEEE. The length of the CDR3 is 14 residues. The CDR3 loop is CASRGTGGNEKLFF. CDR3 nucleotides: TGTGCCAGCAGGGGGACAGGGGGGAATGAAAAACTGTTTTTT.

V usage is TRBV24-1 and J usage is TRBJ2-2; D unresolved. V lost 3 bases and J 0 bases, leaving 7 bases between the germline ends. Germline CDR1 KGHDR, CDR2 SFDVKD. The CDR3 contains 15 residues. This chain's CDR3 is CATSDPDTNTGELFF. CDR3 DNA sequence: TGTGCCACCAGTGATCCTGATACGAACACCGGGGAGCTGTTTTTT.

The chain joins TRBV11-3 to TRBJ2-3; no firm D call. The germline V gene encodes CDR1 SGHNT and CDR2 YENEEA. The length of the CDR3 is 13 residues. The V and J ends lost 5 bases and 6 bases respectively, with 12 bases between them. CDR3 bases: TGTGCCAGCAGCGGAATAGATAGGGATACGCAGTATTTT. This encodes CASSGIDRDTQYF. The full variable domain, with the rest looked up from reference TRBV11-3 and TRBJ2-3, is EAGVVQSPRYKIIEKKQPVAFWCNPISGHNTLYWYLQNLGQGPELLIRYENEEAVDDSQLPKDRFSAERLKGVDSTLKIQPAELGDSAVYLCASSGIDRDTQYFGPGTRLTVL.

The chain joins TRBV7-9 to TRBJ2-1; D remains ambiguous. V lost 4 bases to trimming and J lost 10 bases, with 11 bases between them. The CDR3 covers 12 residues. Germline CDR1 and CDR2: SEHNR and FQNEAQ (reference sequence). The CDR3 spells CASSSDGREQFF. The CDR3 DNA follows: TGTGCCAGCAGCTCGGACGGGCGAGAGCAGTTCTTC.

This chain's CDR3 is CSAGQETQYF. CDR3 in DNA: TGCAGTGCTGGACAAGAGACCCAGTACTTC. The chain is built from TRBV20-1 and TRBJ2-5; D is undetermined. CDR3 length: 10 amino acids. Deletions cut 5 bases from V and 2 bases from J, with 3 bases between. From germline, CDR1 is DFQATT and CDR2 SNEGSKA (reference sequence).

V is TRBV6-6 and J is TRBJ1-1; D possibly corresponds to TRBD1 (5 bases). CDR3 length equals 14 residues. Germline V gives CDR1 MNHNY, CDR2 SVGAGI (reference sequence). The V gene lost 0 bases and the J gene lost 3 bases, with 8 bases spanning the gap. CDR3 DNA sequence: TGTGCCAGCAGTTACTCGGGGGGAGACACTGAAGCTTTCTTT. Amino acid sequence: CASSYSGGDTEAFF.

This clone was seen once. This chain joins TRBV7-2 and TRBJ2-7; 9 bases line up with TRBD2. The J segment lost 2 bases and the V segment lost 5 bases, leaving 13 bases of the junction unmatched. The CDR3 spans 17 residues. CDR1 and CDR2 (germline): SGHTA, FQGNSA. The CDR3 DNA is TGTGCCAGCAGCCCCAGATTGTCAGCGGGAGGCGCCTACGAGCAGTACTTC. Encoded protein: CASSPRLSAGGAYEQYF.

The chain joins TRBV11-2 to TRBJ2-6, with no clear D. Germline V CDR1 and CDR2: SGHAT, FQNNGV. V was trimmed by 1 base and J by 4 bases, leaving 14 bases between them. The CDR3 spans 17 residues. The CDR3 DNA sequence: TGTGCCAGCAGCTTAGTACTTGCGGTATCCGGGGCCAACGTCCTGACTTTC. Translation: CASSLVLAVSGANVLTF.

The chain has TRBV5-1 and TRBJ2-3, with a weak D call TRBD2 (5 bases). V gave up 3 bases and J gave up 0 bases, with 17 bases separating them. The CDR3 is 17 amino acids. Germline V CDR1 and CDR2: SGHRS, YFSETQ. CDR3 sequence: CASSSGLASPSTDTQYF. DNA for the CDR3: TGCGCCAGCAGCTCCGGGTTGGCTAGCCCTAGCACAGATACGCAGTATTTT.

The chain combines TRBV6-5 with TRBJ1-3; tentatively, D is TRBD1 (6 bases). Trimming left V 6 bases short and J 0 bases short, with 12 bases between. The CDR3 loop spans 15 amino acids. The V gene's germline CDR1 is MNHEY and CDR2 SVGAGI. The CDR3 bases are TGTGCCAGCAGCGTGGGACATAGCTCTGGAAACACCATATATTTT. Protein: CASSVGHSSGNTIYF.

The rearrangement links TRBV30 to TRBJ1-6; possible D gene TRBD1, 5 bases. This CDR3 is 14 amino acids long. The V gene lost 3 bases and the J gene lost 12 bases, with 18 bases spanning the gap. Germline assignment: CDR1 GTSNPN and CDR2 SVGIG (reference sequence). In DNA form, the CDR3 reads TGTGCCTGGAGATGGACCGGGGGAACCGGACCCCTCCACTTT. It encodes CAWRWTGGTGPLHF.

The chain is built from TRBV3-1 (or the pseudogene TRBV3-2) and TRBJ2-7; D possibly matches TRBD1 or TRBD2 (5 bases each). The CDR3 covers 12 residues. CDR1 LGHDT and CDR2 YNNKEL come from the germline V gene (reference sequence). V lost 2 bases and J 6 bases, leaving 8 bases between the germline ends. The CDR3 loop is CASSQSGTEQYF. The CDR3 DNA reads TGTGCCAGCAGCCAATCAGGGACCGAGCAGTACTTC.

The chain is built from TRBV6-5 and TRBJ1-6; a weak D match, TRBD1 (6 bases). The CDR3 totals 15 residues. Per the germline V gene, CDR1 is MNHEY and CDR2 is SVGAGI. Trimming pared 6 bases from V and 4 bases from J, leaving 13 bases between. The CDR3 spells CASSQQGRYNSPLHF. In DNA form, the CDR3 reads TGTGCCAGCAGCCAACAGGGTCGATATAATTCACCCCTCCACTTT.

This chain links TRBV5-1 with TRBJ2-2, with a weak D call TRBD1 (5 bases). Trimming removed 4 bases from V and 1 base from J, with 8 bases in between. Germline-derived CDR1 and CDR2 are SGHRS and YFSETQ. The CDR3 runs to 14 residues. CDR3: CASSLTVNTGELFF. CDR3 bases: TGCGCCAGCAGCCTGACAGTGAACACCGGGGAGCTGTTTTTT.

The CDR3 coding sequence is TGTGCCAGCAGGGGGACAGGGGCCTACGAGCAGTACTTC. Translating gives CASRGTGAYEQYF. The chain couples TRBV12-3 or TRBV12-4 to TRBJ2-7; TRBD1 matches at 10 bases. This CDR3 contains 13 residues. The ends lost 6 bases at V and 2 bases at J; junction bases unmatched: 1.

This rearrangement joins TRBV7-3 to TRBJ2-1; 10 bases match TRBD2. Trimming cost V 2 bases and J 4 bases; bases outside gene matches: 2. This CDR3 spans 15 amino acids. Germline V gives CDR1 SGHTA, CDR2 FQGTGA. CDR3 residues: CASSLLAGAYNEQFF. DNA for the CDR3: TGTGCCAGCAGCTTACTAGCGGGGGCGTACAATGAGCAGTTCTTC.

This sequence joins TRBV7-3 and TRBJ2-7; unclear D gene. CDR1 and CDR2 (germline): SGHTA, FQGTGA. The germline V and J ends were trimmed by 5 bases and 2 bases, with 13 bases remaining between them. The CDR3 is 14 residues long. The CDR3 sequence is CASSQQHGPYEQYF. CDR3 bases: TGTGCCAGCAGCCAACAGCATGGACCCTACGAGCAGTACTTC.

This clone was seen once. The rearrangement joins TRBV18 to TRBJ2-7, with TRBD2 identical over 7 bases. Germline values: CDR1 KGHSH, CDR2 LQKENI. Unmatched junction bases numbered 13, after V lost 3 bases and J lost 5 bases. This CDR3 has 16 amino acids. The CDR3, as DNA: TGTGCCAGCTCACCTATGCCTGGGACGGGAGGTGACGAGCAGTACTTC. The encoded protein is CASSPMPGTGGDEQYF. The whole variable domain, filled in from reference TRBV18 and TRBJ2-7, reads NAGVMQNPRHLVRRRGQEARLRCSPMKGHSHVYWYRQLPEEGLKFMVYLQKENIIDESGMPKERFSAEFPKEGPSILRIQQVVRGDSAAYFCASSPMPGTGGDEQYFGPGTRLTVT.

This clone occurred once. This rearrangement joins TRBV29-1 to TRBJ1-5; 7 bases agree with TRBD1. Germline CDR1 SQVTM, CDR2 ANQGSEA. The CDR3 runs 14 residues. V gave up 5 bases and J gave up 6 bases; unmatched junction bases: 10. The CDR3 reads CSVKMAGGGQPQHF. In DNA form, the CDR3 reads TGCAGCGTTAAAATGGCAGGGGGTGGTCAGCCCCAGCATTTT.

This sequence joins TRBV10-1 and TRBJ2-2; TRBD1 might be the D (7 bases). The CDR3 loop spans 15 amino acids. The ends were cut back, 5 bases at V and 5 bases at J, with 15 bases in the middle. Germline V gene sequence: CDR1 WNHNN, CDR2 SYGVQD (reference sequence). CDR3 loop: CASSRDRGGTGELFF. CDR3 sequence (DNA): TGCGCCAGCAGTCGGGACAGAGGGGGGACCGGGGAGCTGTTTTTT.

This rearrangement joins TRBV5-4 to TRBJ2-7, with D maybe TRBD1 (6 bases). The germline CDR1 and CDR2 sequences are SGHNT and YYREEE (reference sequence). The CDR3 spans 13 residues. Trimming took 2 bases from V and 2 from J, leaving 8 bases between them. The CDR3 DNA reads TGTGCCAGCAGCTTACAGGGTACCTACGAGCAGTACTTC. Translated, it gives CASSLQGTYEQYF.

This clone was seen just once. The rearrangement links TRBV19 to TRBJ1-5; 8 bases agree with TRBD1. Unmatched junction bases numbered 2, after V lost 0 bases and J lost 7 bases. The CDR3 is 14 amino acids. The V gene's germline CDR1 is LNHDA and CDR2 SQIVND (reference sequence). CDR3 protein: CASSIDRGRQPQHF. In DNA form, the CDR3 reads TGTGCCAGTAGTATAGACAGGGGGCGGCAGCCCCAGCATTTT.

V is TRBV7-8 and J is TRBJ1-1, with no clear D. Germline assignment: CDR1 SGHVS and CDR2 FQNEAQ. Trimming stripped 6 bases from V and 6 bases from J, with 14 bases between. This CDR3 is 13 amino acids long. The CDR3 loop is CASRQNVGSEAFF. The CDR3 nucleotides are TGTGCCAGCAGGCAGAACGTAGGTTCTGAAGCTTTCTTT.

In its sample, this clone was seen a few times. The chain employs TRBV7-9 and TRBJ2-3; 12 bases agree with TRBD2. CDR3 size: 17 residues. Germline V gives CDR1 SEHNR, CDR2 FQNEAQ (reference sequence). Trimming cost V 5 bases and J 2 bases; bases outside gene matches: 8. CDR3 loop: CASSRGLAGILTDTQYF. The CDR3 nucleotides are TGTGCCAGCAGCCGCGGACTAGCGGGGATCCTCACAGATACGCAGTATTTT.